This paragraph reports one T cell receptor beta chain. Seattle patients were enrolled while actively infected and followed longitudinally. This sample was included in a study of blood T cell repertoires in COVID-19. Study in general: Specimens from acute and convalescent COVID-19 originated in the United States, Italy and Spain. In each case, the material was cDNA or gDNA derived from T cells, B-cell-depleted T cells, or PBMCs.

The germline V gene has CDR1 SGHAT and CDR2 FQNNGV. CDR3 length: 14 amino acids. Trimming pared 0 bases from V and 7 bases from J, leaving 10 bases between. How the authors handled the data: Reference gene primer amplification in the assay estimated nucleated cell counts. Produced via immunoSEQ multiplex PCR; TCRdb's table is partial and in-frame only. The V and J calls and clone size come from that table; D and trimming were worked out from the DNA. Seen here are hundreds of thousands of clones, about 89% observed once, and the top ten hold over 2%. This clonotype was sampled from a woman in her sixties or seventies with COVID-19, enrolled during active disease. The sample was peripheral blood. The chain uses TRBV11-2 and TRBJ1-5; no firm D call. The CDR3 nucleotides read TGTGCCAGCAGCTTAGATTCGAGGTTGCAGCCCCAGCATTTT. Protein: CASSLDSRLQPQHF. Filled out from reference TRBV11-2 and TRBJ1-5, the complete variable domain reads EAGVAQSPRYKIIEKRQSVAFWCNPISGHATLYWYQQILGQGPKLLIQFQNNGVVDDSQLPKDRFSAERLKGVDSTLKIQPAKLEDSAVYLCASSLDSRLQPQHFGDGTRLSIL.